Presented here are 8 T cell receptor beta chains from one specimen sequenced in a study of control samples from healthy donors and cancer patients. Sequenced by immunoSEQ multiplex PCR; TCRdb stores in-frame clones only, minus some. The sample lists approximately 120,000 clones; more than 70% were seen once. Material: blood. These receptors were taken from a man aged 55-75 years in good health.

The chain is built from TRBV19 and TRBJ1-6; the D is unclear. The CDR3 consists of 16 residues. In germline, CDR1 is LNHDA, CDR2 SQIVND (reference sequence). V was pared by 4 bases and J by 3 bases, with 13 bases between. DNA of the CDR3: TGTGCCAGTAGTAGCACCGGACTTATCTATAATTCACCCCTCCACTTT. Translating it yields CASSSTGLIYNSPLHF.

This clone was found a few times. The V and J genes are TRBV18 and TRBJ1-5; 9 bases agree with TRBD1. The CDR3 runs 14 residues. Germline lookup yields CDR1 KGHSH and CDR2 LQKENI. J lost 6 bases, V lost 2 bases, and 2 bases had no gene match. CDR3 in DNA: TGTGCCAGCTCACCAACAGGGGGCGTTCAGCCCCAGCATTTT. It codes for CASSPTGGVQPQHF.

The J gene is TRBJ2-7, the V gene TRBV28, with D possibly TRBD1 on 6 matching bases. Trimming left V 3 bases short and J 2 bases short, with 11 bases between. From germline, CDR1 is MDHEN and CDR2 SYDVKM. This CDR3 has 14 amino acids. DNA of the CDR3: TGTGCCAGCAGTTTTAGAGGGACAACCTACGAGCAGTACTTC. Translation gives CASSFRGTTYEQYF.

J is TRBJ2-1 and V is TRBV6-5; 7 bases agree with TRBD2. In germline, CDR1 is MNHEY, CDR2 SVGAGI. There are 13 residues in the CDR3. J gave up 9 bases and V 5 bases, and 7 bases lay outside the gene matches. The CDR3, as DNA: TGTGCCAGCAGTCAGCCGGGACTACCTGAGCAGTTCTTC. Translated: CASSQPGLPEQFF.

J is TRBJ1-4 and V is TRBV5-4; 7 positions agree with TRBD1. The length of the CDR3 is 16 residues. The V gene end was trimmed by 0 bases and the J gene end by 6 bases; junction bases not matched to a gene: 8. The germline CDR1 and CDR2 sequences are SGHNT and YYREEE (reference sequence). CDR3 sequence reads: CASSLGQGVGDEKLFF. DNA for the CDR3: TGTGCCAGCAGCTTGGGACAGGGAGTAGGTGATGAAAAACTGTTTTTT.

The chain has TRBV30 and TRBJ1-2; D gene uncertain. CDR1 GTSNPN and CDR2 SVGIG come from the germline V gene (reference sequence). V was cut by 1 base and J by 7 bases, with 10 bases left in between. This CDR3 region has 12 residues. The CDR3, as DNA: TGTGCCTGGAGTGCCTTGCCGTCTGGCTACACCTTC. Translating gives CAWSALPSGYTF.

This rearrangement joins TRBV2 to TRBJ2-2; TRBD2 matches at 7 bases. Germline CDR1 reads SNHLY; CDR2 reads FYNNEI. The CDR3 totals 13 residues. The junction had 6 bases not matched to a gene; V was cut back by 7 bases and J by 7 bases. The CDR3 protein is CASTLGRGGELFF. In DNA, the CDR3 is TGTGCCAGCACGTTAGGGAGGGGCGGGGAGCTGTTTTTT.

The chain recombines TRBV5-4 with TRBJ1-3; no definite D call. The germline CDR1 and CDR2 sequences are SGHNT and YYREEE (reference sequence). Trimming left V 4 bases short and J 5 bases short, with 7 bases between. The CDR3 is 12 amino acids. The CDR3 DNA sequence: TGTGCCAGCAGCCTCAATAGAAACACCATATATTTT. Translation gives CASSLNRNTIYF.